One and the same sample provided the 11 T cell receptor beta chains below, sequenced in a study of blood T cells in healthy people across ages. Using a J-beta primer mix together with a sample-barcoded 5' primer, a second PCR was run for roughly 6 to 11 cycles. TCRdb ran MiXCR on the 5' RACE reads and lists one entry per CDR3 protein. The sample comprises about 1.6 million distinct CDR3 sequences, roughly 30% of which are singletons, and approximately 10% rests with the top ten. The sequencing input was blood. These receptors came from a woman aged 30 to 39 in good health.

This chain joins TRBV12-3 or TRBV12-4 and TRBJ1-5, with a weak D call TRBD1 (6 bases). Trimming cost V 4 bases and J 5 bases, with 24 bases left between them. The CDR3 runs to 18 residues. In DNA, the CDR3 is TGTGCCAGCAGTTCAGAAGCCGGGACGAAGGGGGGGCATCAGCCCCAGCATTTT. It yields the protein CASSSEAGTKGGHQPQHF.

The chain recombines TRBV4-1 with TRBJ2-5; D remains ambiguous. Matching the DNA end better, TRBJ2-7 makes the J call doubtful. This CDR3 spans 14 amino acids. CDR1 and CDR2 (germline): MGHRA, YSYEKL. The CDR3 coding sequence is TGCGCCAGCAGCCACCGCCAACCCGACTACGAGCAGTACTTC. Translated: CASSHRQPDYEQYF.

CDR3 sequence reads: CSAQLAPVPQETQYF. The CDR3 coding sequence is TGCAGTGCCCAACTAGCCCCCGTGCCTCAAGAGACCCAGTACTTC. The J gene is TRBJ2-5, the V gene TRBV20-1, with D tentatively TRBD2 (6 bases). The CDR3 has 15 amino acids. Trimming shortened V by 6 bases and J by 2 bases, and 19 bases separated the two germline ends. Per the germline V gene, CDR1 is DFQATT and CDR2 is SNEGSKA (reference sequence).

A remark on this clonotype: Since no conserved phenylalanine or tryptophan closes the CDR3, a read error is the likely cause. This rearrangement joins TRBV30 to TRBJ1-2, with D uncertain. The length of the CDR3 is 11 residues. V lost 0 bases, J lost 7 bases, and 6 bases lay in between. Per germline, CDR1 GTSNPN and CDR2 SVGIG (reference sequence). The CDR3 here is CAWSVLSGYTC. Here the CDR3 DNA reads TGTGCCTGGAGTGTACTTAGTGGCTACACCTGC.

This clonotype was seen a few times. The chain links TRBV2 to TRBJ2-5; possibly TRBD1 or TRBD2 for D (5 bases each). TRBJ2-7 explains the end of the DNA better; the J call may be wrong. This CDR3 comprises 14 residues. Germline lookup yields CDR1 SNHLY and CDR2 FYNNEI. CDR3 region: CASGGRGQTYEQYF. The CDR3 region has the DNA TGTGCCAGCGGGGGTCGCGGTCAAACCTACGAGCAGTACTTC.

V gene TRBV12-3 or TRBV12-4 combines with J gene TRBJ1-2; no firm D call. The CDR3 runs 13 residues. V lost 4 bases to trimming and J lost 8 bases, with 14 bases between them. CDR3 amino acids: CASSSSPAGGYTF. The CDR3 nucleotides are TGTGCCAGCAGTTCCTCGCCCGCGGGGGGCTACACCTTC.

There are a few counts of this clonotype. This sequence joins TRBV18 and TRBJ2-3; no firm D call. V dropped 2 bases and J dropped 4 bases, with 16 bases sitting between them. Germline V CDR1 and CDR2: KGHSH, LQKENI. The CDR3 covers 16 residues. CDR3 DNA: TGTGCCAGCTCACCAAGTCCAGCGCCACCCTCAGATACGCAGTATTTT. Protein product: CASSPSPAPPSDTQYF.

This CDR3 is CASSHVSETQYF. For the CDR3, the DNA is TGCGCCAGCAGCCACGTTTCGGAGACCCAGTACTTC. The chain recombines TRBV4-1 with TRBJ2-5; D is unresolved. Germline assignment: CDR1 MGHRA and CDR2 YSYEKL. The CDR3 is 12 residues long. V was shortened by 3 bases and J by 5 bases, with 7 bases between the two germline ends.

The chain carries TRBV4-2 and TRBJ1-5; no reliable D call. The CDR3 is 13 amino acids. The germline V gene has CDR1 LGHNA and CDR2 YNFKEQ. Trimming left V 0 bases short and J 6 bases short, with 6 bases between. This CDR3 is CASSQDFLQPQHF. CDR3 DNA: TGTGCCAGCAGCCAAGATTTTCTTCAGCCCCAGCATTTT.

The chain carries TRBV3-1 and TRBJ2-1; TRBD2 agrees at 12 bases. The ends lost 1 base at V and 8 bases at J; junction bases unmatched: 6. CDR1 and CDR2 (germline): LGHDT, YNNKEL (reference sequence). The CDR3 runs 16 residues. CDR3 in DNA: TGTGCCAGCAGCCAAGGGACTAGCGGGGTAGGGTATGAGCAGTTCTTC. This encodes CASSQGTSGVGYEQFF.

For the CDR3, the DNA is TGTGCCAGCAGCCACCGAGGACAGGGAAATTGGGAGACCCAGTACTTC. Its translation: CASSHRGQGNWETQYF. The V gene is TRBV3-1, the J gene TRBJ2-5; 8 bases fit TRBD1. The junction had 11 bases not matched to a gene; V was cut back by 3 bases and J by 5 bases. Germline V gene sequence: CDR1 LGHDT, CDR2 YNNKEL (reference sequence). The CDR3 spans 16 residues.